The 17 T cell receptor beta chains reported below all come from one sample, sequenced in a study of cytomegalovirus exposure and HLA in healthy donors. PCR was performed using 60 Vbeta and 13 Jbeta primers. The table came from immunoSEQ multiplex PCR; TCRdb's copy has only in-frame clones and leaves some out. The sample includes some 150,000 clones, 70% to 85% of them seen just once. The sample comprised PBMCs. These receptor sequences come from a middle-aged man in good health and CMV-seronegative.

The J gene is TRBJ2-2, the V gene TRBV6-6; D is undetermined. Per the germline V gene, CDR1 is MNHNY and CDR2 is SVGAGI (reference sequence). Trimming took off 2 bases at V and 3 bases at J, with 4 bases between the two ends. The CDR3 runs 13 residues. CDR3 bases: TGTGCCAGCAGTTACCCTTACACCGGGGAGCTGTTTTTT. The encoded protein is CASSYPYTGELFF.

The CDR3 region is CASSLSRLAGLVDTQYF. The CDR3 DNA follows: TGTGCCAGCAGTTTATCTCGACTAGCGGGGTTGGTAGATACGCAGTATTTT. The chain links TRBV28 to TRBJ2-3, with TRBD2 matching 11 bases. Trimming at V came to 1 base and at J to 5 bases, leaving 8 bases not matched to a gene. The CDR3 runs 17 residues. Germline V CDR1 and CDR2: MDHEN, SYDVKM.

This chain joins TRBV23-1 and TRBJ1-2; 10 bases match TRBD1. TRBV23-1 belongs to the ORF category, with a function that is uncertain. CDR3 length: 12 residues. The junction had 6 bases not matched to a gene; V was cut back by 11 bases and J by 6 bases. Here the CDR3 reads CAGPGQGNGYTF. Here the CDR3 DNA reads TGCGCCGGACCGGGACAGGGGAATGGCTACACCTTC.

The rearrangement joins TRBV11-3 to TRBJ1-1; 9 bases map to TRBD1. CDR1 is SGHNT, CDR2 YENEEA, per germline. This CDR3 comprises 13 residues. V trimming: 5 bases; J trimming: 5 bases; junction bases outside the gene matches: 3. The CDR3 loop reads CASSVTGGTEAFF. DNA of the CDR3: TGTGCCAGCAGCGTGACAGGGGGGACTGAAGCTTTCTTT.

The V gene is TRBV28, the J gene TRBJ2-7; a possible D gene is TRBD2 (6 bases). This CDR3 comprises 13 residues. Trimming removed 8 bases at V and 2 bases at J, with 13 bases between. Germline values: CDR1 MDHEN, CDR2 SYDVKM. This CDR3 reads CASLGRRAYEQYF. The CDR3 coding sequence is TGTGCCAGCCTCGGACGGAGGGCCTACGAGCAGTACTTC. The full variable domain, with the rest looked up from reference TRBV28 and TRBJ2-7, is DVKVTQSSRYLVKRTGEKVFLECVQDMDHENMFWYRQDPGLGLRLIYFSYDVKMKEKGDIPEGYSVSREKKERFSLILESASTNQTSMYLCASLGRRAYEQYFGPGTRLTVT.

V gene TRBV19 combines with J gene TRBJ1-5, with a tentative D call TRBD1 (5 bases). The V gene lost 3 bases and the J gene lost 2 bases, with 11 bases spanning the gap. The germline V gene has CDR1 LNHDA and CDR2 SQIVND (reference sequence). The CDR3 has 15 amino acids. The CDR3 loop reads CASSMGRYGNQPQHF. The CDR3 DNA reads TGTGCCAGTAGTATGGGGCGGTATGGCAATCAGCCCCAGCATTTT.

This chain links TRBV20-1 with TRBJ1-2; D not resolved. The germline V gene has CDR1 DFQATT and CDR2 SNEGSKA (reference sequence). This CDR3 has 11 residues. With 0 bases removed from V and 8 bases from J, the gap between germline ends came to 7 bases. CDR3 DNA sequence: TGCAGTGCTAGAGAGCAGTGGGGCTACACCTTC. This sequence encodes CSAREQWGYTF.

V gene TRBV27 combines with J gene TRBJ2-7; 7 bases fit TRBD1. There are 15 residues in the CDR3. The germline CDR1 and CDR2 sequences are MNHEY and SMNVEV (reference sequence). J gave up 3 bases and V 8 bases, and 13 bases lay outside the gene matches. As DNA, the CDR3 is TGTGCCAGCCGCCCCGATCGTCCAGGGGGCTACGAGCAGTACTTC. Encoded protein: CASRPDRPGGYEQYF.

The CDR3 bases are TGTGCCAGCAGCCCCCCCCTGGGGGGGCACAATGAGCAGTTCTTC. This encodes CASSPPLGGHNEQFF. The chain couples TRBV7-9 to TRBJ2-1; D perhaps matches TRBD2 (7 bases). Trimming cost V 5 bases and J 5 bases, with 16 bases left between them. CDR1 is SEHNR, CDR2 FQNEAQ, per germline (reference sequence). The CDR3 covers 15 residues.

The rearrangement links TRBV6-5 to TRBJ2-7; TRBD1 matches 9 bases. With V trimmed by 6 bases and J by 0 bases, 6 bases remained unmatched. Germline CDR1 MNHEY, CDR2 SVGAGI. The CDR3 loop spans 15 amino acids. CDR3 region: CASSQTGGPSYEQYF. Written as DNA, the CDR3 is TGTGCCAGCAGCCAGACAGGGGGGCCCTCCTACGAGCAGTACTTC.

The V and J genes are TRBV5-5 and TRBJ2-1; D unresolved. This CDR3 spans 11 amino acids. Germline V CDR1 and CDR2: SGHKS, YYEKEE (reference sequence). V gave up 3 bases and J gave up 4 bases, with 2 bases separating them. CDR3 amino acids: CASSSYNEQFF. The CDR3, as DNA: TGTGCCAGCAGCTCTTACAATGAGCAGTTCTTC. Supplemented by reference TRBV5-5 and TRBJ2-1, the full variable domain reads DAGVTQSPTHLIKTRGQQVTLRCSPISGHKSVSWYQQVLGQGPQFIFQYYEKEERGRGNFPDRFSARQFPNYSSELNVNALLLGDSALYLCASSSYNEQFFGPGTRLTVL.

As for this clone: The same CDR3 arises from other DNA sequences in this sample as well. This chain connects TRBV5-1 to TRBJ2-5, with D tentatively TRBD1 (5 bases). Germline lookup yields CDR1 SGHRS and CDR2 YFSETQ. V gave up 1 base and J gave up 4 bases, with 8 bases separating them. The CDR3 is made up of 13 amino acids. The CDR3 DNA follows: TGCGCCAGCAGCTTGACAGGCACAGAGACCCAGTACTTC. Amino acid sequence: CASSLTGTETQYF.

This sequence joins TRBV30 and TRBJ1-1, with D perhaps TRBD1 (6 bases). This CDR3 is 13 amino acids long. V was clipped by 3 bases and J by 0 bases, with 8 bases between them. Germline V gives CDR1 GTSNPN, CDR2 SVGIG (reference sequence). CDR3 loop: CAWRGTLNTEAFF. The CDR3 nucleotides read TGTGCCTGGAGGGGGACACTGAACACTGAAGCTTTCTTT.

The chain couples TRBV7-2 to TRBJ2-5; a weak D match, TRBD2 (5 bases). V lost 3 bases and J lost 5, with 10 bases in between. The germline V gene encodes CDR1 SGHTA and CDR2 FQGNSA. The CDR3 totals 13 residues. The CDR3 region has the DNA TGTGCCAGCAGCTTGAGGACGGGGGAGACCCAGTACTTC. It yields the protein CASSLRTGETQYF.

The table lists this clone with a few counts. The chain has TRBV7-8 and TRBJ2-1, with 7 nucleotides matching TRBD1. The germline V gene encodes CDR1 SGHVS and CDR2 FQNEAQ. The CDR3 covers 14 residues. J was trimmed by 3 bases and V by 4 bases; bases with no gene match: 3. CDR3 bases: TGTGCCAGCAGCTCTAGGGGGCACTACAATGAGCAGTTCTTC. It is translated as CASSSRGHYNEQFF.

In the case of this clone: The junction does not match germline at one end; this may be a read error. The chain is built from TRBV7-3 and TRBJ2-5; 9 nucleotides align to TRBD1. CDR1 and CDR2 (germline): SGHTA, FQGTGA. The CDR3 has 14 amino acids. This chain's CDR3 is CASSLTGGEETQYF. The CDR3 region has the DNA TGTGCCAGCAGTTTAACAGGGGGCGAAGAGACCCAGTACTTC.

This rearrangement joins TRBV30 to TRBJ1-2; 9 nucleotides match TRBD1. This CDR3 comprises 14 residues. Losses at the gene ends were 1 base for V and 4 bases for J; bases not matched to a gene: 4. In germline, CDR1 is GTSNPN, CDR2 SVGIG (reference sequence). The CDR3 is CAWSAGTGTYGYTF. As DNA, the CDR3 is TGTGCCTGGAGTGCTGGGACAGGGACCTATGGCTACACCTTC.